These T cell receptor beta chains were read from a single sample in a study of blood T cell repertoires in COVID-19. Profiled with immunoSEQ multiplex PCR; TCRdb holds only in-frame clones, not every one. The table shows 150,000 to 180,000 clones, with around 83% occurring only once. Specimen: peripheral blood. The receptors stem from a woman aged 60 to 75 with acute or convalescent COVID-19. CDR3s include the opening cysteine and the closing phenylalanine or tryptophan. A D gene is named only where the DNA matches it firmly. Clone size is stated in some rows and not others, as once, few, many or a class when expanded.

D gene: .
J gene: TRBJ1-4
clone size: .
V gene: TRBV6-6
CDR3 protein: CASSPEWIQGGTTNEKLFF
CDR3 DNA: TGTGCCAGCAGTCCTGAGTGGATACAGGGTGGAACAACTAATGAAAAACTGTTTTTT

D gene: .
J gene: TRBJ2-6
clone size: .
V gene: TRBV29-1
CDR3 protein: CSVELRVSGANVLTF
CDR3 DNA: TGCAGCGTTGAGCTTCGCGTCTCTGGGGCCAACGTCCTGACTTTC

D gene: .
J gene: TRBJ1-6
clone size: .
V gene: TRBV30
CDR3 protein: CAWSVAQGNSPLHF
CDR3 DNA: TGTGCCTGGAGTGTGGCGCAGGGCAATTCACCCCTCCACTTT

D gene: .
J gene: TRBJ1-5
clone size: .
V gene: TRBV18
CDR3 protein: CASSPRENQPQHF
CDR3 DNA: TGTGCCAGCTCACCCCGAGAAAATCAGCCCCAGCATTTT

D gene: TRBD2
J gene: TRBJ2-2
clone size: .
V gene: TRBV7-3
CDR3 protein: CASRLAGGNAGELFF
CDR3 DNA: TGTGCCAGCAGACTAGCGGGGGGTAACGCCGGGGAGCTGTTTTTT

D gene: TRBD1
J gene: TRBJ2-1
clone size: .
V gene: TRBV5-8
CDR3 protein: CASTRTGSSYNEQFF
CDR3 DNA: TGTGCCAGCACCCGGACAGGGAGCTCCTACAATGAGCAGTTCTTC

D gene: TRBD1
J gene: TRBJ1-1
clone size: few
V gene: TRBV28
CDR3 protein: CASSRMGQGSKAFF
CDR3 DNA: TGTGCCAGCAGTCGTATGGGACAGGGAAGTAAGGCTTTCTTT

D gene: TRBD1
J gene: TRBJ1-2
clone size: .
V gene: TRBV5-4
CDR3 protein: CASSLVGQGGYGYTF
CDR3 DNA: TGTGCCAGCAGCTTGGTGGGACAGGGTGGCTATGGCTACACCTTC

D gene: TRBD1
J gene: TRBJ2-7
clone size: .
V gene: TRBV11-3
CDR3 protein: CASSFTGGAGEQYF
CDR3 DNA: TGTGCCAGCAGCTTTACAGGGGGCGCGGGGGAGCAGTACTTC

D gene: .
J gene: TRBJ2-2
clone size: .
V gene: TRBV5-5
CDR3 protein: CASSLGLDWTNTGELFF
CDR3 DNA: TGTGCCAGCAGCTTGGGGTTGGACTGGACGAACACCGGGGAGCTGTTTTTT

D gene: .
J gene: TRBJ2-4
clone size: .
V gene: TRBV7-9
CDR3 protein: CASSNRGGTMNIQYF
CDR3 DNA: TGTGCCAGCAGCAATAGAGGGGGTACAATGAACATTCAGTACTTC

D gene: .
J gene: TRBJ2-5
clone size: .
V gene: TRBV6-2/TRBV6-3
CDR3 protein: CASSYSSVFETQYF
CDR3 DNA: TGTGCCAGCAGTTACTCGAGTGTTTTCGAGACCCAGTACTTC

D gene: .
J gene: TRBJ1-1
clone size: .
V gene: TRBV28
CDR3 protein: CATKGGGRVGTEAFF
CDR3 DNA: TGTGCCACCAAGGGGGGGGGCAGAGTAGGCACTGAAGCTTTCTTT

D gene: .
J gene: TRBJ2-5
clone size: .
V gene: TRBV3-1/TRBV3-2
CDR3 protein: CASSSSGFETQYF
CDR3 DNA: TGTGCCAGCAGCTCCTCAGGGTTTGAGACCCAGTACTTC

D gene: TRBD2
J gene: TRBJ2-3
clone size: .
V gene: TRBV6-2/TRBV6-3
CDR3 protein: CASSYWAGDTDTQYF
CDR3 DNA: TGTGCCAGCAGTTACTGGGCGGGAGACACAGATACGCAGTATTTT

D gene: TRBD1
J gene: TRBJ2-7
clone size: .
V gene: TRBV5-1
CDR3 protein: CASSPGQGGYEQYF
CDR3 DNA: TGCGCCAGCAGCCCTGGACAGGGCGGGTACGAGCAGTACTTC